This T cell receptor beta chain was observed in a study of CD4+ T cells in melanoma. Study-wide points: A reported correlation linked neoantigen-specific CD4+ T cells to CD8+, macrophage and B cell function. In melanoma, neoantigen-specific CD4+ T cells reportedly differed in differentiation state.

V was shortened by 4 bases and J by 0 bases, with 19 bases between the two germline ends. Per the germline V gene, CDR1 is GTSNPN and CDR2 is SVGIG (reference sequence). This CDR3 has 18 amino acids. This clone was seen just once. Its antigen is still unknown. Data came from immunoSEQ multiplex PCR; TCRdb stores just in-frame clones and leaves some out. The sample has about 6,500 clones; 45% to 55% are singletons. This receptor was taken from a human donor with melanoma. Sequenced input: cells from a culture (not recorded whether cultured in vitro). V is TRBV30 and J is TRBJ1-6; D remains unclear. The CDR3 loop is CAWMSRDGSSSYNSPLHF. CDR3 coding DNA: TGTGCCTGGATGAGCCGGGATGGCTCGAGCTCCTATAATTCACCCCTCCACTTT.